The rows below give T cell receptor beta chains drawn from one sample of a study of blood T cell repertoires in COVID-19. Sequenced by immunoSEQ multiplex PCR; TCRdb stores in-frame clones only, minus some. The sample has 200,000 to 250,000 clones, about 90% seen once. Specimen: peripheral blood. These receptors were obtained from a woman in her thirties who had recovered from COVID-19. The CDR3 runs from the conserved cysteine through the conserved F or W. A D gene is named only where the DNA matches it firmly. Some rows mark clone size as missing; the rest say once, few, many or name a class of expanded clone.

TRBV5-1	.	TRBD1	TRBJ2-5	TGCGCCAGCAGCATATCCGGGACAGGGGGCGCGCAGACCCAGTACTTC	CASSISGTGGAQTQYF
TRBV9	.	TRBD1	TRBJ1-1	TGTGCCAGCAGTGGGGGGGCTGGTGACAGGGGAGGGACTGAAGCTTTCTTT	CASSGGAGDRGGTEAFF
TRBV9	.	.	TRBJ2-1	TGTGCCAGCAGCGTAGACATCTCCTACAATGAGCAGTTCTTC	CASSVDISYNEQFF
TRBV10-3	.	TRBD1	TRBJ2-7	TGTGCCATCAGCCAGGACGGGACAGCCCCGGACGAGCAGTACTTC	CAISQDGTAPDEQYF
TRBV5-1	.	.	TRBJ2-1	TGCGCCAGCAGCACCGGACACGTGAACAATGAGCAGTTCTTC	CASSTGHVNNEQFF
TRBV5-1	.	.	TRBJ1-2	TGCGCCAGCAGCTGGGGCCAAGGCTATGGCTACACCTTC	CASSWGQGYGYTF
TRBV2	.	.	TRBJ2-3	TGTGCCAGCAGAATCCGGGACTGGAAAGATACGCAGTATTTT	CASRIRDWKDTQYF
TRBV5-5	.	.	TRBJ1-2	TGTGCCAGCAGCCGACAGAACTATGGCTACACCTTC	CASSRQNYGYTF
TRBV20-1	many	.	TRBJ2-1	TGCAAAGTCGGGGTAAATGAGCAGTTCTTC	CKVGVNEQFF
TRBV29-1	.	.	TRBJ1-1	TGCAGCGTTGAAGATTGGTCAGGAAAATTTGAAGCTTTCTTT	CSVEDWSGKFEAFF
TRBV6-5	.	TRBD2	TRBJ2-3	TGTGCCAGCGCCTATAGCGGGGGTTCCACAGATACGCAGTATTTT	CASAYSGGSTDTQYF
TRBV5-1	.	.	TRBJ1-1	TGCGCCAGCAGCTTTGAGGTGAACACTGAAGCTTTCTTT	CASSFEVNTEAFF
TRBV5-1	once	.	TRBJ2-7	TGCGCCAGCACGGCAGGGCCCTACGAGCAGTACTTC	CASTAGPYEQYF
TRBV9	.	TRBD1	TRBJ2-3	TGTGCCAGCAGCGAAGGACAGGTTTTTAGCACAGATACGCAGTATTTT	CASSEGQVFSTDTQYF
TRBV21-1	.	.	TRBJ2-2	TGTGCCAGCAGCAAAGATTTCGCGGGGGCTACGAACACCGGGGAGCTGCTTTTT	CASSKDFAGATNTGELLF
TRBV6-6	.	TRBD1	TRBJ1-1	TGTGCCAGCAGCCCTCCGGGACAGATCATGAACACTGAAGCTTTCTTT	CASSPPGQIMNTEAFF
TRBV5-6	.	.	TRBJ1-4	TGTGCCAGCAGCCCCGGACTGGAGTTTGAAAAACTGTTTTTT	CASSPGLEFEKLFF
TRBV9	.	TRBD2	TRBJ2-3	TGTGCCAGCAGCGTAGGTGGCAGCGGGGGGGTTACAGATACGCAGTATTTT	CASSVGGSGGVTDTQYF
TRBV5-6	.	.	TRBJ1-4	TGTGCCAGCAGCCACAGGGACGAAAAACTGTTTTTT	CASSHRDEKLFF
TRBV9	.	TRBD2	TRBJ2-5	TGTGCCAGCAGCGTTGACCCCACTAGCGGGGGGCAAGAGACCCAGTACTTC	CASSVDPTSGGQETQYF
TRBV7-9	.	.	TRBJ2-5	TGTGCCAGCAGCATCCCTACTGAACAAGAGACCCAGTACTTC	CASSIPTEQETQYF
TRBV6-5	.	.	TRBJ2-1	TGTGCCAGCAGTCCCAACCCCCGGGGTGAGCAGTTCTTC	CASSPNPRGEQFF
TRBV4-3	.	.	TRBJ1-2	TGCGCCAGCAGCCGTACGGGGGTCGATGGCTACACCTTC	CASSRTGVDGYTF
TRBV10-3	.	TRBD2	TRBJ2-1	TGTGCCATCAGTACAAAACTAGCGGATTACAATGAGCAGTTCTTC	CAISTKLADYNEQFF
TRBV19	.	.	TRBJ1-2	TGTGCCAGTAGTATAAGCAACAACTATGGCTACACCTTC	CASSISNNYGYTF
TRBV18	.	TRBD2	TRBJ2-7	TGTGCCAGCTCACCAAGGACTAGCGGGGTCTACGAGCAGTACTTC	CASSPRTSGVYEQYF
TRBV7-2	.	.	TRBJ1-4	TGTGCCAGCAGCTTAGGCGTTAGCGAAAAACTGTTTTTT	CASSLGVSEKLFF
TRBV5-4	.	.	TRBJ1-1	TGTGCCAGCAGCCCCTCTGAGGGCAGGGGCCGGACTGAAGCTTTCTTT	CASSPSEGRGRTEAFF
TRBV7-6	.	.	TRBJ2-1	TGTGCCAGCAGCTTAGAAAGGGGTACAGGTAACAATGAGCAGTTCTTC	CASSLERGTGNNEQFF
TRBV2	.	TRBD2	TRBJ2-5	TGTGCCAGCAGTGTTGGAGGGACTAGCGAGACCCAGTACTTC	CASSVGGTSETQYF
TRBV19	.	TRBD2	TRBJ2-1	TGTGCCACAGGGGAGACTAGCGGGCCGAGCTCCTACAATGAGCAGTTCTTC	CATGETSGPSSYNEQFF
TRBV18	.	TRBD1	TRBJ2-3	TGTGCCAGCTCACCGCGAGGACAGGGGGGATCAGTAGATACGCAGTATTTT	CASSPRGQGGSVDTQYF
TRBV9	.	.	TRBJ1-1	TGTGCCAGCAGCGTTTACACGGGCACTGAAGCTTTCTTT	CASSVYTGTEAFF
TRBV5-1	.	.	TRBJ2-7	TGCGCCAGCAGCTTGGCTCCGGGAGCCGATTCCTACGAGCAGTACTTC	CASSLAPGADSYEQYF
TRBV19	.	.	TRBJ1-2	TGTGCCAGTAGTATAACTCCTGCGGGGGGTCTGGACTATGGCTACACCTTC	CASSITPAGGLDYGYTF
TRBV5-3	.	.	TRBJ2-5	TGTGCCAGACGACGGGTAGAGAGGGAGACCCAGTACTTC	CARRRVERETQYF
TRBV6-2/TRBV6-3	.	.	TRBJ2-7	TGTGCCAGCAGTTCCGGTAACTACGAGCAGTACTTC	CASSSGNYEQYF
TRBV7-9	.	TRBD1	TRBJ1-1	TGTGCCAGCAGCGAGACGGACAGGGGGAATGGTGAAGCTTTCTTT	CASSETDRGNGEAFF
TRBV7-3	once	.	TRBJ1-1	TGTGCCAGCAGCTCTGTAGGAGGGAGCATCCCTGAAGCTTTCTTT	CASSSVGGSIPEAFF
TRBV7-3	.	TRBD1	TRBJ2-2	TGTGCCAGCAGCAAAGACAGGGCTTCGGACGGCGGGGAGCTGTTTTTT	CASSKDRASDGGELFF
TRBV13	.	TRBD2	TRBJ2-1	TGTGCCAGCAGGTCGACTAGCCGTGAGCAGTTCTTC	CASRSTSREQFF
TRBV7-2	.	.	TRBJ2-7	TGTGCCAGCAGCTTGGAGGGGGGGGCCTCCTACGAGCAGTACTTC	CASSLEGGASYEQYF
TRBV7-7	once	.	TRBJ2-5	TGTGCCAGCAGCTCCAGCTTTCGGGTTGAAGAGACCCAGTACTTC	CASSSSFRVEETQYF
TRBV15	.	.	TRBJ2-1	TGTGCCACCAGCAGAGACGGTTTTAGCTCCTACAATGAGCAGTTCTTC	CATSRDGFSSYNEQFF
TRBV11-1	.	TRBD1	TRBJ2-3	TGTGCCAGCAGCTTACACAGGGGGCGTTCAGATACGCAGTATTTT	CASSLHRGRSDTQYF
TRBV5-6	.	.	TRBJ1-5	TGTGCCAGCAGCCGAAGCCCAGGGGCAAATCAGCCCCAGCATTTT	CASSRSPGANQPQHF
TRBV5-4	.	.	TRBJ1-2	TGTGCCAGCAGCTTTCGGGAAAGACCCATGGACTATGGCTACACCTTC	CASSFRERPMDYGYTF
TRBV4-2	.	TRBD1	TRBJ1-3	TGTGCCAGCAGCCAAGAAGCGCCGGGACAGGGGCGTCTCAGCTCTGGAAACACCATATATTTT	CASSQEAPGQGRLSSGNTIYF
TRBV5-1	.	.	TRBJ1-4	TGCGCCAGCAGCCAGGAGGGTGCAACTAATGAAAAACTGTTTTTT	CASSQEGATNEKLFF
TRBV5-5	.	TRBD2	TRBJ2-7	TGTGCCAGCAGCTTGAGAACTAGCGGGGGGGCCTTCCTCGAGCAGTACTTC	CASSLRTSGGAFLEQYF
TRBV18	.	TRBD1	TRBJ1-2	TGTGCCAGCTCCCAGGGACAGGGCAGCGGCTACACCTTC	CASSQGQGSGYTF
TRBV24-1	.	TRBD1	TRBJ1-2	TGTGCCACCAGTGATTCCGGGACAGGGGACGGCTACACCTTC	CATSDSGTGDGYTF
TRBV6-5	.	TRBD1	TRBJ1-5	TGTGCCAGCACACAGGACAGGAGCAATCAGCCCCAGCATTTT	CASTQDRSNQPQHF
TRBV5-6	few	.	TRBJ1-1	TGTGCCAGCAGCTTGGATGAGGGGGTAGGGACTGAAGCTTTCTTT	CASSLDEGVGTEAFF
TRBV5-1	few	.	TRBJ1-2	TGCGCCAGCAGCTTGGAAATGGCGGAGTATGGCTACACCTTC	CASSLEMAEYGYTF